Listed here are 14 T cell receptor beta chains from one sample, sequenced in a study of PD-1 blockade in mismatch repair-deficient tumors. Repertoires were generated with immunoSEQ multiplex PCR, while TCRdb's copy carries only in-frame clones and drops some. The table lists about 120,000 clones, about 88% of them singletons. The input for sequencing was peripheral blood, taken almost 74 weeks after starting pembrolizumab. These receptors originate from an adult with mismatch repair-deficient cancer.

The table lists this clone with a few counts. The chain links TRBV27 to TRBJ2-7; possible D gene TRBD2, 5 bases. Germline V lookup: CDR1 MNHEY, CDR2 SMNVEV (reference sequence). This CDR3 spans 14 amino acids. The V and J ends lost 5 bases and 3 bases respectively, with 14 bases between them. The CDR3 region has the DNA TGTGCCAGCAGTCCCCGAGACGGAGGCTACGAGCAGTACTTC. Translation gives CASSPRDGGYEQYF.

The chain couples TRBV6-1 to TRBJ1-5; tentatively, D is TRBD1 (6 bases). CDR3 length equals 15 residues. Germline CDR1 MNHNS, CDR2 SASEGT. V was shortened by 8 bases and J by 0 bases, with 14 bases between the two germline ends. CDR3 loop: CASQRTADSNQPQHF. The DNA of the CDR3 is TGTGCCAGCCAAAGGACAGCCGATAGCAATCAGCCCCAGCATTTT.

This clone was detected only once. The chain couples TRBV5-3 to TRBJ2-7; a weak D match, TRBD1 (7 bases). TRBV5-3 is assigned to the ORF class and has an uncertain function. The CDR3 totals 15 residues. Trimming took 4 bases from V and 0 from J, leaving 14 bases between them. This CDR3 reads CARSVDRRDSYEQYF. For the CDR3, the DNA is TGTGCCAGAAGCGTGGACAGGAGGGACTCCTACGAGCAGTACTTC.

V usage is TRBV5-4 and J usage is TRBJ2-1; D might be TRBD1 (6 bases). The germline CDR1 and CDR2 sequences are SGHNT and YYREEE (reference sequence). The CDR3 sequence is 15 residues long. The V gene lost 0 bases and the J gene lost 4 bases, with 11 bases spanning the gap. CDR3 residues: CASSLEGVGYNEQFF. The CDR3 DNA is TGTGCCAGCAGCTTGGAGGGGGTCGGGTACAATGAGCAGTTCTTC.

The table lists this clone with a few counts. CDR3 sequence (DNA): TGTGCCAGTAGTGCGGGACTAGCGGTCTACGAGCAGTACTTC. Its translation: CASSAGLAVYEQYF. V is TRBV19 and J is TRBJ2-7; 11 positions agree with TRBD2. The germline V gene encodes CDR1 LNHDA and CDR2 SQIVND (reference sequence). The CDR3 contains 14 residues. V trimming: 5 bases; J trimming: 3 bases; junction bases outside the gene matches: 3.

This clone is a singleton in its sample. The chain joins TRBV7-9 to TRBJ2-4, with TRBD1 identical over 11 bases. V lost 6 bases to trimming and J lost 0 bases; unmatched junction nucleotides: 10. CDR1 is SEHNR and CDR2 is FQNEAQ in the germline V gene (reference sequence). CDR3 length: 18 amino acids. DNA for the CDR3: TGTGCCAGCAGTTCCGGGACAGGGGGTCCCCGAGCCAAAAACATTCAGTACTTC. Translation: CASSSGTGGPRAKNIQYF.

The rearrangement links TRBV6-6 to TRBJ2-1, with 10 bases aligning to TRBD2. The CDR3 loop spans 16 amino acids. Germline lookup yields CDR1 MNHNY and CDR2 SVGAGI (reference sequence). After removal of 7 bases from V and 2 bases from J, the junction contained 8 bases not matched to a gene. CDR3 DNA: TGTGCCAGCAATGGCTTAGCGGGAGGCGCCTACAATGAGCAGTTCTTC. This sequence encodes CASNGLAGGAYNEQFF.

The chain combines TRBV29-1 with TRBJ2-7; tentatively, D is TRBD1 or TRBD2 (5 bases each). The CDR3 covers 17 residues. The V end lost 4 bases, the J end lost 2 bases, and 24 bases lay between the germline ends. Germline V lookup: CDR1 SQVTM, CDR2 ANQGSEA. The CDR3 reads CSVVSPRVQRGTYEQYF. In DNA form, the CDR3 reads TGCAGCGTTGTTTCTCCCCGAGTTCAGAGGGGCACCTACGAGCAGTACTTC.

V is TRBV4-1 and J is TRBJ1-4; 8 bases agree with TRBD1. From germline, CDR1 is MGHRA and CDR2 YSYEKL. CDR3 length: 15 residues. V lost 3 bases and J lost 8; bases outside the gene matches: 8. CDR3 amino acids: CASSQGDRGGEKLFF. The CDR3 DNA reads TGCGCCAGCAGCCAGGGAGACAGGGGAGGCGAAAAACTGTTTTTT.

The count of this clone is one. The chain recombines TRBV19 with TRBJ1-1, with TRBD1 matching 11 bases. V dropped 10 bases and J dropped 5; count of bases not matched to a gene: 9. The CDR3 is made up of 14 amino acids. The germline V gene has CDR1 LNHDA and CDR2 SQIVND (reference sequence). CDR3: CATARGQGATEAFF. The CDR3 coding sequence is TGTGCCACCGCGAGAGGACAGGGGGCAACTGAAGCTTTCTTT.

The V and J genes are TRBV5-1 and TRBJ2-2; tentative D call: TRBD2 (5 bases). Trimming took off 0 bases at V and 6 bases at J, with 15 bases between the two ends. Germline V gene data show CDR1 as SGHRS and CDR2 as YFSETQ. The CDR3 sequence is 16 residues long. This chain's CDR3 is CASSLDPEVLSGELFF. CDR3 coding DNA: TGCGCCAGCAGCTTGGACCCGGAGGTACTATCCGGGGAGCTGTTTTTT.

The chain links TRBV5-6 to TRBJ1-1; D unresolved. The CDR3 has 13 residues. Trimming removed 4 bases from V and 2 bases from J, with 9 bases in between. Germline loops: CDR1 SGHDT, CDR2 YYEEEE. The CDR3 DNA is TGTGCCAGCAGCGGAGGAGGTAACACTGAAGCTTTCTTT. It translates to CASSGGGNTEAFF.

The chain couples TRBV11-2 to TRBJ2-3, with TRBD2 identical over 10 bases. The V and J ends lost 2 bases and 3 bases, in that order; junction bases with no gene match: 5. Germline V gene data show CDR1 as SGHAT and CDR2 as FQNNGV. This CDR3 is built from 16 residues. The CDR3 region is CASSLLAGGSTDTQYF. The CDR3 nucleotides read TGTGCCAGCAGCTTATTAGCGGGAGGTAGTACAGATACGCAGTATTTT.

The genes are TRBV19 and TRBJ1-5; tentatively, D is TRBD1 (6 bases). The V end lost 5 bases, the J end lost 2 bases, and 7 bases lay between the germline ends. The CDR3 runs to 13 residues. Per germline, CDR1 LNHDA and CDR2 SQIVND (reference sequence). CDR3 sequence reads: CASSGGGNQPQHF. CDR3 sequence (DNA): TGTGCCAGTAGTGGGGGCGGCAATCAGCCCCAGCATTTT. The variable domain in full, completed from reference TRBV19 and TRBJ1-5, reads DGGITQSPKYLFRKEGQNVTLSCEQNLNHDAMYWYRQDPGQGLRLIYYSQIVNDFQKGDIAEGYSVSREKKESFPLTVTSAQKNPTAFYLCASSGGGNQPQHFGDGTRLSIL.